The rows below give T cell receptor beta chains drawn from one sample of a study of CD8 T cell repertoires and HIV-1 epitope variants. These TCRs are of unknown antigen specificity. Using immunoSEQ multiplex PCR, the repertoire was profiled, and TCRdb retains in-frame clones only, with some absent. The sample has roughly 5,200 clones, about 70% seen once. Sequenced input: cultured CD8+ T cells derived from PBMCs. The origin of the receptors is a male donor with HIV. The CDR3 runs from the conserved cysteine through the conserved F or W. The D gene is left open where the match is weak. Only some rows state a clone size, as once, few, many or a class for expanded clones.

>TRBD1|NA|TRBV6-5|TRBJ1-1
CASSYANRGMNTEAFF
TGTGCCAGCAGTTACGCGAACAGGGGGATGAACACTGAAGCTTTCTTT
>NA|medium-sized|TRBV4-3|TRBJ1-2
CASSQDPPDLDYGYTF
TGCGCCAGCAGCCAAGATCCCCCAGACTTGGACTATGGCTACACCTTC
>NA|NA|TRBV27|TRBJ1-1
CASRQGGTNTEAFF
TGTGCCAGCAGGCAAGGGGGGACGAACACTGAAGCTTTCTTT
>NA|NA|TRBV5-1|TRBJ2-5
CASSLAGETQYF
TGCGCCAGCAGCTTGGCCGGAGAGACCCAGTACTTC
>NA|NA|TRBV4-3|TRBJ1-1
CASSQEVGMENTEAFF
TGCGCCAGCAGCCAAGAGGTGGGAATGGAAAACACTGAAGCTTTCTTT
>NA|few|TRBV6-1|TRBJ2-7
CASSDQGSSYEQYF
TGTGCCAGCAGTGATCAGGGAAGCTCCTACGAGCAGTACTTC
>NA|few|TRBV15|TRBJ1-1
CATSRDRGENTEAFF
TGTGCCACCAGCAGAGATCGGGGCGAGAACACTGAAGCTTTCTTT
>NA|NA|TRBV4-1|TRBJ2-3
CASSQATGLDTQYF
TGCGCCAGCAGCCAAGCTACAGGGTTAGATACGCAGTATTTT
>NA|NA|TRBV9|TRBJ1-2
CASSRRSEGDHYGYTF
TGTGCCAGCAGCCGAAGGTCTGAAGGGGATCACTATGGCTACACCTTC
>TRBD2|NA|TRBV4-2|TRBJ2-7
CASSQAGGQQYF
TGTGCCAGCAGCCAAGCGGGGGGACAGCAGTACTTC
>NA|NA|TRBV27|TRBJ1-1
CASSLSTALRTEAFF
TGTGCCAGCAGTTTATCAACCGCGTTGAGGACTGAAGCTTTCTTT
>NA|NA|TRBV30|TRBJ2-2
CAWRILGGSTGELFF
TGTGCCTGGAGAATCCTTGGGGGGTCCACCGGGGAGCTGTTTTTT
>NA|NA|TRBV28|TRBJ2-7
CASSRDYEQYF
TGTGCCAGCAGCCGGGACTACGAGCAGTACTTC
>TRBD1|medium-sized|TRBV5-6|TRBJ2-7
CASSLQGDYEQYF
TGTGCCAGCAGCTTACAGGGGGACTACGAGCAGTACTTC
>NA|NA|TRBV27|TRBJ2-7
CASRNWDSYEQYF
TGTGCCAGCAGGAACTGGGACTCCTACGAGCAGTACTTC
>NA|NA|TRBV5-6|TRBJ1-1
CASSLRGGNTEAFF
TGTGCCAGCAGCTTGAGGGGAGGCAACACTGAAGCTTTCTTT
>NA|few|TRBV2|TRBJ1-1
CASSDSNLLEAFF
TGTGCCAGCAGTGATTCGAATCTACTTGAAGCTTTCTTT
>NA|NA|TRBV28|TRBJ2-3
CASSLGAVSTDTQYF
TGTGCCAGCAGTTTAGGAGCGGTAAGCACAGATACGCAGTATTTT
>NA|few|TRBV4-1|TRBJ1-1
CASSQGGVDTEAFF
TGCGCCAGCAGCCAAGGAGGGGTTGACACTGAAGCTTTCTTT
>TRBD2|NA|TRBV4-1|TRBJ2-2
CASSPGTSGISGGELFF
TGCGCCAGCAGCCCAGGGACTAGCGGGATAAGTGGCGGGGAGCTGTTTTTT
>TRBD2|few|TRBV4-2|TRBJ2-1
CASSQEGPDTSGANEQFF
TGTGCCAGCAGCCAAGAGGGGCCAGACACTAGCGGGGCCAATGAGCAGTTCTTC
>TRBD2|NA|TRBV4-1|TRBJ2-1
CASSQDRPSGVYNEQFF
TGCGCCAGCAGCCAAGACCGCCCTAGCGGGGTTTACAATGAGCAGTTCTTC
>NA|NA|TRBV5-5|TRBJ1-2
CASSLEEDNYGYTF
TGTGCCAGCAGCTTGGAAGAGGACAACTATGGCTACACCTTC
>TRBD2|NA|TRBV27|TRBJ2-3
CASTPTTTSGRSTDTQYF
TGTGCCAGCACCCCGACCACGACTAGCGGGCGTAGCACAGATACGCAGTATTTT
>NA|NA|TRBV9|TRBJ2-5
CASTSPRTQYF
TGTGCCAGCACCAGCCCGAGGACCCAGTACTTC
>NA|NA|TRBV6-5|TRBJ1-3
CASSLYSGNTIYF
TGTGCCAGCAGTTTGTACTCTGGAAACACCATATATTTT
>NA|NA|TRBV28|TRBJ2-2
CASSFTTSGTGELFF
TGTGCCAGCAGTTTCACTACCTCGGGCACCGGGGAGCTGTTTTTT
>NA|NA|TRBV9|TRBJ2-2
CASSPWTAGTGELFF
TGTGCCAGCAGCCCTTGGACAGCGGGCACCGGGGAGCTGTTTTTT
>NA|NA|TRBV19|TRBJ2-1
CASSIRPPQEEQFF
TGTGCCAGTAGTATTCGACCCCCACAGGAGGAGCAGTTCTTC
>NA|few|TRBV5-6|TRBJ1-3
CASSLAPASGNTIYF
TGTGCCAGCAGCTTGGCCCCAGCATCTGGAAACACCATATATTTT
>NA|NA|TRBV7-6|TRBJ1-3
CASSIEPGRGNTIYF
TGTGCCAGCAGCATAGAACCGGGACGAGGAAACACCATATATTTT
>NA|once|TRBV7-8|TRBJ2-1
CASSLGGENEQFF
TGTGCCAGCAGCTTAGGGGGGGAAAATGAGCAGTTCTTC
>TRBD1|once|TRBV28|TRBJ2-7
CASRPTGGYEQYF
TGTGCCAGCAGGCCTACAGGGGGCTACGAGCAGTACTTC
>NA|NA|TRBV7-6|TRBJ1-1
CASSSQDRQNTEAFF
TGTGCCAGCAGCTCCCAGGACAGACAGAACACTGAAGCTTTCTTT
>TRBD2|few|TRBV11-1|TRBJ2-1
CASSFGTSGSNEQFF
TGTGCCAGCAGCTTTGGGACTAGCGGGAGTAATGAGCAGTTCTTC
>NA|NA|TRBV7-2|TRBJ1-5
CASSLRPNQPQHF
TGTGCCAGCAGCTTACGGCCTAATCAGCCCCAGCATTTT
>TRBD1|NA|TRBV27|TRBJ1-4
CASSRRGDRGAEKLFF
TGTGCCAGCAGCCGTCGTGGAGACAGGGGGGCTGAAAAACTGTTTTTT
>NA|NA|TRBV7-3|TRBJ1-2
CAVDGGGLAGYTF
TGTGCCGTAGATGGGGGCGGGCTAGCTGGCTACACCTTC
>NA|NA|TRBV5-1|TRBJ2-3
CASSGVLLSTDTQYF
TGCGCCAGCAGCGGCGTTCTTCTAAGCACAGATACGCAGTATTTT
>TRBD2|NA|TRBV19|TRBJ2-5
CASSIGGLAGETQYF
TGTGCCAGTAGTATAGGCGGACTAGCGGGGGAGACCCAGTACTTC
>TRBD1|NA|TRBV7-6|TRBJ1-1
CASSPDRDTEAFF
TGTGCCAGCAGCCCTGACAGGGACACTGAAGCTTTCTTT
>NA|NA|TRBV6-1|TRBJ2-7
CASSPGISYEQYF
TGTGCCAGCAGCCCCGGGATCTCCTACGAGCAGTACTTC
>TRBD1|NA|TRBV7-3|TRBJ2-1
CASSPTGASYNEQFF
TGTGCCAGCAGCCCGACAGGGGCGTCCTACAATGAGCAGTTCTTC
>NA|NA|TRBV11-2|TRBJ1-1
CASSLGYGNTEAFF
TGTGCCAGCAGCTTAGGGTATGGGAACACTGAAGCTTTCTTT